The entry below gives a single T cell receptor (beta chain) sequence along with its context. Its specificity is unknown. Deletions cut 11 bases from V and 4 bases from J, with 10 bases between. CDR3 size: 11 residues. CDR1 is SEHNR and CDR2 is FQNEAQ in the germline V gene (reference sequence). The data derive from a study of T cells after yellow fever vaccination. Notes on the study in general: Weaker, the secondary response peaked sooner, at day 5 versus 15.

TCRdb reprocessed the 5' RACE reads with MiXCR, giving one entry per CDR3 protein. Seen here are about 310,000 distinct CDR3 sequences, 3% to 4.5% observed once, and the top ten hold around 24%. This sequence joins TRBV7-9 and TRBJ2-3; tentatively, D is TRBD1 (5 bases). The input for sequencing was PBMCs, taken on the day of the yellow fever booster vaccination. The sequence came from a man aged 18-30 years who received the YFV17D yellow fever vaccine. The CDR3 region is CAGARADTQYF. The CDR3 region has the DNA TGTGCCGGGGCTAGAGCAGATACGCAGTATTTT.